A selection of T cell receptor beta chains follows, all from one sample in a study of blood T cell repertoires in COVID-19. Generated by immunoSEQ multiplex PCR, the TCRdb table keeps only in-frame clones and is missing some. The sample has under 300,000 clones; 89% are singletons. Sequencing was done on a sample of PBMCs or T cells enriched from blood (not recorded which). These TCRs come from a woman aged 35 to 49 who had recovered from COVID-19. Both conserved end residues are part of each CDR3. The order of the fields is D gene, CDR3 length, J gene, V gene, clone size, CDR3 protein, CDR3 DNA. The D gene is left open where the match is weak. Where a row states a size, it is once, few, many or the class of an expanded clone; other rows omit it.

.	13	TRBJ2-5	TRBV12-5	.	CASGLWAGETQYF	TGTGCTAGTGGTTTGTGGGCTGGGGAGACCCAGTACTTC
.	13	TRBJ2-1	TRBV7-3	.	CASSLLRLDEQFF	TGTGCCAGCAGCTTACTTCGGTTGGATGAGCAGTTCTTC
.	17	TRBJ2-4	TRBV2	once	CASSQTGQSIAKNIQYF	TGTGCCAGCAGTCAGACCGGACAGAGCATAGCCAAAAACATTCAGTACTTC
TRBD1	16	TRBJ1-5	TRBV19	.	CASSDHRGRLGQPQHF	TGTGCCAGTAGTGACCACAGGGGGCGCTTAGGTCAGCCCCAGCATTTT
.	13	TRBJ1-1	TRBV19	.	CASSIETETEAFF	TGTGCCAGTAGTATAGAGACAGAGACTGAAGCTTTCTTT
TRBD1	16	TRBJ1-5	TRBV18	.	CASSPGTGGLNQPQHF	TGTGCCAGCTCACCCGGGACAGGGGGTCTCAATCAGCCCCAGCATTTT
TRBD1	16	TRBJ1-2	TRBV5-8	.	CASSYSGTGGYYGYTF	TGTGCCAGCAGCTATTCCGGGACAGGGGGCTACTATGGCTACACCTTC
.	17	TRBJ2-2	TRBV23-1	.	CASSQDTGNGDTGELFF	TGCGCCAGCAGTCAAGACACCGGGAACGGAGACACCGGGGAGCTGTTTTTT
.	17	TRBJ2-4	TRBV18	.	CASSPALPGIAKNIQYF	TGTGCCAGCTCACCAGCCTTACCAGGGATAGCCAAAAACATTCAGTACTTC
TRBD1	16	TRBJ2-3	TRBV7-6	.	CASSYAAGTGTDTQYF	TGTGCCAGCAGTTACGCCGCCGGGACAGGGACAGATACGCAGTATTTT
.	14	TRBJ2-1	TRBV6-5	few	CASRGREPHNEQFF	TGTGCCAGCAGAGGCCGGGAGCCCCACAATGAGCAGTTCTTC
.	13	TRBJ1-2	TRBV6-5	.	CASSQESDYGYTF	TGTGCCAGCAGCCAAGAATCGGACTATGGCTACACCTTC
TRBD1	16	TRBJ1-2	TRBV11-2	.	CASSPNRDRSIYGYTF	TGTGCCAGCAGCCCGAACCGGGACAGAAGTATCTATGGCTACACCTTC
.	15	TRBJ2-5	TRBV6-5	.	CASSYLGSWQETQYF	TGTGCCAGCAGTTATTTGGGCAGTTGGCAAGAGACCCAGTACTTC
TRBD2	15	TRBJ2-7	TRBV5-1	.	CASSGGGGVKYEQYF	TGCGCCAGCAGCGGTGGGGGAGGGGTGAAGTACGAGCAGTACTTC
.	15	TRBJ1-1	TRBV7-2	.	CASSLVAAQGTEAFF	TGTGCCAGCAGCTTAGTGGCTGCACAGGGCACTGAAGCTTTCTTT
.	10	TRBJ1-1	TRBV20-1	.	CSTGDAEAFF	TGCAGTACCGGAGACGCTGAAGCTTTCTTT
.	13	TRBJ1-1	TRBV12-3/TRBV12-4	.	CASSFQENTEAFF	TGTGCCAGCAGTTTCCAGGAGAACACTGAAGCTTTCTTT
TRBD1	16	TRBJ1-5	TRBV27	.	CASRAQGLVSNQPQHF	TGTGCCAGCAGGGCACAGGGGCTTGTTAGCAATCAGCCCCAGCATTTT
.	15	TRBJ2-6	TRBV5-4	.	CASRPRASGANVLTF	TGTGCCAGCAGACCTAGAGCCTCTGGGGCCAACGTCCTGACTTTC
TRBD2	15	TRBJ2-1	TRBV13	.	CASSMSGTSYNEQFF	TGTGCCAGCAGCATGAGCGGGACCTCCTACAATGAGCAGTTCTTC
.	13	TRBJ1-2	TRBV6-5	.	CASSLEQYYGYTF	TGTGCCAGCAGTCTGGAGCAATACTATGGCTACACCTTC
.	17	TRBJ2-1	TRBV27	many	CASSYSQGSSWDNEQFF	TGTGCCAGCAGTTATAGCCAGGGATCCTCCTGGGACAATGAGCAGTTCTTC
.	14	TRBJ2-1	TRBV2	.	CASSRQFSDNEQFF	TGTGCCAGCAGCAGGCAATTTAGTGACAATGAGCAGTTCTTC
.	14	TRBJ1-1	TRBV6-5	.	CASSYRVIDTEAFF	TGTGCCAGCAGTTACCGGGTTATCGACACTGAAGCTTTCTTT
TRBD2	17	TRBJ2-2	TRBV7-6	.	CASSVPGLAGDSGELFF	TGTGCCAGCAGCGTACCGGGACTAGCGGGAGATAGCGGGGAGCTGTTTTTT
TRBD1	15	TRBJ2-2	TRBV3-1/TRBV3-2	once	CASSPGTENTGELFF	TGTGCCAGCAGTCCCGGGACAGAAAACACCGGGGAGCTGTTTTTT
.	15	TRBJ1-1	TRBV4-1	.	CASSPLEASNTEAFF	TGCGCCAGCAGCCCCTTGGAGGCATCGAACACTGAAGCTTTCTTT
TRBD1	15	TRBJ1-2	TRBV18	.	CASSPSSGDSYGYTF	TGTGCCAGCTCACCAAGTTCAGGGGACAGTTATGGCTACACCTTC
.	15	TRBJ1-4	TRBV15	.	CATSRDGGTNEKLFF	TGTGCCACCAGCAGAGACGGGGGTACTAATGAAAAACTGTTTTTT